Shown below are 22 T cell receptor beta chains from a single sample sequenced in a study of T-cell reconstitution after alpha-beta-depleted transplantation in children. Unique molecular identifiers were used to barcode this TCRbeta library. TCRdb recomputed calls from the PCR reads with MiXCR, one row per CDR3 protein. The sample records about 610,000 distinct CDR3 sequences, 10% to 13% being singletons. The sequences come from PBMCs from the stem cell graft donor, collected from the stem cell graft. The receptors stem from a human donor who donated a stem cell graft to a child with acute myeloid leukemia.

CDR3 sequence reads: CAWTGGSEQYF. CDR3 in DNA: TGTGCCTGGACAGGGGGTAGCGAGCAGTACTTC. The chain employs TRBV30 and TRBJ2-7; 7 nucleotides line up with TRBD1. Losses at the gene ends were 4 bases for V and 6 bases for J; bases not matched to a gene: 3. The CDR3 has 11 residues. Germline loops: CDR1 GTSNPN, CDR2 SVGIG (reference sequence).

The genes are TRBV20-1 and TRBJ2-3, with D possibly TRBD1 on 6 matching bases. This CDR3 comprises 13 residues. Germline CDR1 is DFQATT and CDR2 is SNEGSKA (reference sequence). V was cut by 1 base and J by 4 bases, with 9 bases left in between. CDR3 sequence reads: CSARAQGSDTQYF. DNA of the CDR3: TGCAGTGCTAGAGCACAGGGTTCAGATACGCAGTATTTT.

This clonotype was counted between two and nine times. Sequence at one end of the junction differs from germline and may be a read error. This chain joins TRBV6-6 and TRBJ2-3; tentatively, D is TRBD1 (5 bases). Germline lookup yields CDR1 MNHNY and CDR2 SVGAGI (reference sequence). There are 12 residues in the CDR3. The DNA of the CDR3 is TGTGCCAGCAGTTATTACAGGACCGGTCGTGATTTT. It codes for CASSYYRTGRDF.

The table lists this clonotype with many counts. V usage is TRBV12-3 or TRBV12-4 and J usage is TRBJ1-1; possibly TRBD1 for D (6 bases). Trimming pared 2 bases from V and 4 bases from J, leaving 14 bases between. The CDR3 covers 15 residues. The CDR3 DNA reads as TGTGCCAGCAGTTTAAACCCGGGGGCAGGCACTGAAGCTTTCTTT. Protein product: CASSLNPGAGTEAFF.

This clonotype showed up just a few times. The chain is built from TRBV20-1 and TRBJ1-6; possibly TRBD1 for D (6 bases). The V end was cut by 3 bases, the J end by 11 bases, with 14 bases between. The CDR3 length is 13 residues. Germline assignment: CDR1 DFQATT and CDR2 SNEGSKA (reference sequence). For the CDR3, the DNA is TGCAGTGCTAGGGGGGCCGGACGTCCACCCCTCCACTTT. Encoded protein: CSARGAGRPPLHF.

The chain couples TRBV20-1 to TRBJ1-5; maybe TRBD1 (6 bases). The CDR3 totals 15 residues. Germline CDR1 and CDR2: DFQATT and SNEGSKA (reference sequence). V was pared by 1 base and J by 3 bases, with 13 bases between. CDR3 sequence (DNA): TGCAGTGCTAGAGTCCTGACAGGCCCCAATCAGCCCCAGCATTTT. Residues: CSARVLTGPNQPQHF.

CDR3 protein: CASSPSNQETQYF. The CDR3 coding sequence is TGTGCCAGCAGCCCATCGAACCAAGAGACCCAGTACTTC. The chain joins TRBV3-1 to TRBJ2-5; D remains unclear. CDR3 size: 13 residues. Per germline, CDR1 LGHDT and CDR2 YNNKEL (reference sequence). Trimming shortened V by 4 bases and J by 0 bases, and 6 bases separated the two germline ends.

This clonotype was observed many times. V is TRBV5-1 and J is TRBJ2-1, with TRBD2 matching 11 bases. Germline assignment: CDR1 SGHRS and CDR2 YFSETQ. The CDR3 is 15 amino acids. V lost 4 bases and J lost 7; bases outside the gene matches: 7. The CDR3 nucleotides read TGCGCCAGCAGCAATCTAGCGGGAGGCAAAAATGAGCAGTTCTTC. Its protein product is CASSNLAGGKNEQFF. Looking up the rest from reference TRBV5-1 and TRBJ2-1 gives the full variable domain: KAGVTQTPRYLIKTRGQQVTLSCSPISGHRSVSWYQQTPGQGLQFLFEYFSETQRNKGNFPGRFSGRQFSNSRSEMNVSTLELGDSALYLCASSNLAGGKNEQFFGPGTRLTVL.

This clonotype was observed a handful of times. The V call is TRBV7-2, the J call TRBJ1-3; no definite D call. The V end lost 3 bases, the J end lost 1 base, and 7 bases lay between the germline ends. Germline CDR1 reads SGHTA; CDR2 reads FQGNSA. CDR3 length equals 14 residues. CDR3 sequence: CASSLGMSGNTIYF. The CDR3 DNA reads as TGTGCCAGCAGCTTGGGGATGTCTGGAAACACCATATATTTT.

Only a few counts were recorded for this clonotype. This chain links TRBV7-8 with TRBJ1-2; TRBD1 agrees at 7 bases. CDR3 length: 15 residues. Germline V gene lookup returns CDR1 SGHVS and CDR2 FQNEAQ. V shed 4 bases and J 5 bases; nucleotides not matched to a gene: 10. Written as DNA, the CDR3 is TGTGCCAGCAGCTCCGATCTCAGGGGGGGGTATGGCTACACCTTC. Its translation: CASSSDLRGGYGYTF.

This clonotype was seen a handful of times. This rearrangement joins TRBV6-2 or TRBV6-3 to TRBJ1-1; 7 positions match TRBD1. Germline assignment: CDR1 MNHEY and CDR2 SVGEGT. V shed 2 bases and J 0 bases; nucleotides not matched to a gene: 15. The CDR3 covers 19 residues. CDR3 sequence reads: CASSYPILGGAGLNTEAFF. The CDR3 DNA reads TGTGCCAGCAGTTACCCCATCCTAGGGGGCGCAGGGTTGAACACTGAAGCTTTCTTT.

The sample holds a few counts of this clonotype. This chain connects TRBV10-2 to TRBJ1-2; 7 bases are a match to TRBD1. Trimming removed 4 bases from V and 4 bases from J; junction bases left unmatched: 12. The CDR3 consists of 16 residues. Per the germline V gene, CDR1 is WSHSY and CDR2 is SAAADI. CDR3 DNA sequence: TGCGCCAGCAGTGCCTCCGAGACAGGGCGGTCCTATGGCTACACCTTC. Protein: CASSASETGRSYGYTF.

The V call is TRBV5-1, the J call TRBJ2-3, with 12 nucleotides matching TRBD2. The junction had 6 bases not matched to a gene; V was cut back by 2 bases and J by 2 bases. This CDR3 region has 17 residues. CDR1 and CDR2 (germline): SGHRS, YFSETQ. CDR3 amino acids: CASSLQGTSGLTDTQYF. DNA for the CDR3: TGCGCCAGCAGCTTACAGGGGACTAGCGGGCTCACAGATACGCAGTATTTT.

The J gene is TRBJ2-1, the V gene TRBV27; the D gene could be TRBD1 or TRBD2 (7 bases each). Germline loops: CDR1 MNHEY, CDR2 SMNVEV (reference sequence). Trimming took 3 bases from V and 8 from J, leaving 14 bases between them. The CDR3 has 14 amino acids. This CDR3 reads CASSFGRGGDEQFF. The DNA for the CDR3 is TGTGCCAGCAGTTTCGGCAGGGGGGGCGATGAGCAGTTCTTC.

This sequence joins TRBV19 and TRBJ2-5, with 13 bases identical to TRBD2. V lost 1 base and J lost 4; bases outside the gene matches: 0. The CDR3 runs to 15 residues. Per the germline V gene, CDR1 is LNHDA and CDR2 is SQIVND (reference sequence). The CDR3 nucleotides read TGTGCCAGTAGTATAGGACTAGCGGGAGGAGAGACCCAGTACTTC. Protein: CASSIGLAGGETQYF.

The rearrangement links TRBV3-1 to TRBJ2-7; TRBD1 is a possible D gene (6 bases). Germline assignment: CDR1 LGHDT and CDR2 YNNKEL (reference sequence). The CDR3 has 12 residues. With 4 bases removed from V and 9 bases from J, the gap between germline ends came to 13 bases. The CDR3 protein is CASSPGAAWQYF. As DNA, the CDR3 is TGTGCCAGCAGCCCAGGGGCGGCGTGGCAGTACTTC.

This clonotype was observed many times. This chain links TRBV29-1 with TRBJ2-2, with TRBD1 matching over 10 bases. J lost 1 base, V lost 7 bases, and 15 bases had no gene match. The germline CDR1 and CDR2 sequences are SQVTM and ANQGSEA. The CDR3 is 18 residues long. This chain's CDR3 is CSAIPGQGPVRNTGELFF. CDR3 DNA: TGCAGCGCTATCCCGGGACAGGGGCCCGTCCGGAACACCGGGGAGCTGTTTTTT.

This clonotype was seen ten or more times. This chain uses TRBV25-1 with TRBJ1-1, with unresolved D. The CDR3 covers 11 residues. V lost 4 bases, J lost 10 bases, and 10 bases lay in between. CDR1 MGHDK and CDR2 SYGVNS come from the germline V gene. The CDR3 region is CASSGTSGAFF. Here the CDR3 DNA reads TGTGCCAGCAGTGGGACGTCGGGAGCTTTCTTT.

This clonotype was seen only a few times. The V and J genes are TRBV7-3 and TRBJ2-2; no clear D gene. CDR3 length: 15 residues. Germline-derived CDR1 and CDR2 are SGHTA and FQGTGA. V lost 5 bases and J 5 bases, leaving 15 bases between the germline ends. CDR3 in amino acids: CASSLDPDLTGELFF. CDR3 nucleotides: TGTGCCAGCAGCCTTGATCCGGATCTTACCGGGGAGCTGTTTTTT.

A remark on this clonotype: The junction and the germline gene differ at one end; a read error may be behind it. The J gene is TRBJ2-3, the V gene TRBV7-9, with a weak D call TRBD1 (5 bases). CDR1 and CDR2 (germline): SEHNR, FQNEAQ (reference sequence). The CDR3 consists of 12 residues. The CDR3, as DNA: TGTGCCAGCAGTTGGGGCACAGATCCGCAGTATTTT. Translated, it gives CASSWGTDPQYF.

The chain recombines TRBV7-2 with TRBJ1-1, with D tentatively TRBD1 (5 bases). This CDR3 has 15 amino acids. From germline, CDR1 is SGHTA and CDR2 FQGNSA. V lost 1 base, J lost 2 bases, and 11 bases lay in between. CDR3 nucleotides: TGTGCCAGCAGCTTAGATGGGGGTTTCAACACTGAAGCTTTCTTT. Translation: CASSLDGGFNTEAFF.

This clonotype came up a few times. The CDR3 DNA sequence: TGTGCCAGCGCCATGGGGCAGGGGGCTGAAGCTTTCTTT. Translating it yields CASAMGQGAEAFF. The chain has TRBV7-6 and TRBJ1-1; 7 positions agree with TRBD1. CDR1 SGHVS and CDR2 FNYEAQ come from the germline V gene. CDR3 length: 13 residues. Trimming cost V 8 bases and J 6 bases; bases outside gene matches: 9. Looking up the rest from reference TRBV7-6 and TRBJ1-1 gives the full variable domain: GAGVSQSPRYKVTKRGQDVALRCDPISGHVSLYWYRQALGQGPEFLTYFNYEAQQDKSGLPNDRFSAERPEGSISTLTIQRTEQRDSAMYRCASAMGQGAEAFFGQGTRLTVV.